A single sample gave rise to the 6 T cell receptor beta chains below, sequenced in a study of T cell changes during pregnancy in multiple sclerosis. Here immunoSEQ multiplex PCR was the method, and the copy in TCRdb shows in-frame clones only, minus some. This repertoire shows roughly 24,000 clones, about 88% found once; its top ten account for around 0.96%. The sample in question was CD4+ T cells from peripheral blood mononuclear cells, obtained in the second trimester of pregnancy. The receptors were sampled from a female donor in good health, enrolled as a control in a pregnancy study.

The V and J genes are TRBV5-1 and TRBJ2-7, with 8 bases identical to TRBD1. Germline lookup yields CDR1 SGHRS and CDR2 YFSETQ. The V segment lost 2 bases and the J segment 0 bases; nucleotides outside the gene matches: 1. CDR3 length: 14 residues. For the CDR3, the DNA is TGCGCCAGCAGCTTCGGGACAGGCTCCTACGAGCAGTACTTC. Its protein is CASSFGTGSYEQYF.

V is TRBV5-1 and J is TRBJ2-2; D might be TRBD1 (6 bases). There are 15 residues in the CDR3. In germline, CDR1 is SGHRS, CDR2 YFSETQ. V was pared by 6 bases and J by 7 bases, with 19 bases between. CDR3 protein: CASTPNRALDGELFF. The DNA for the CDR3 is TGCGCCAGCACCCCAAACAGGGCGCTGGACGGGGAGCTGTTTTTT.

CDR3 amino acids: CASSFGGLGNTGELFF. The DNA of the CDR3 is TGCGCCAGCAGCTTTGGCGGACTAGGAAACACCGGGGAGCTGTTTTTT. The J gene is TRBJ2-2, the V gene TRBV5-1; 7 bases agree with TRBD2. V was pared by 2 bases and J by 2 bases, with 6 bases of the junction left unmatched. The germline V gene has CDR1 SGHRS and CDR2 YFSETQ. CDR3 length equals 16 residues.

This clone has just one count. J is TRBJ2-5 and V is TRBV7-2; D is possibly TRBD1 (5 bases). Germline assignment: CDR1 SGHTA and CDR2 FQGNSA. V was cut by 7 bases and J by 2 bases, with 14 bases left in between. The CDR3 is made up of 14 amino acids. CDR3 nucleotide sequence: TGTGCCAGCACCGAAATAGGGGCTCAAGAGACCCAGTACTTC. This gives the protein CASTEIGAQETQYF.

This clone was recorded once. The chain has TRBV7-8 and TRBJ1-1, with D possibly TRBD1 on 5 matching bases. Trimming shortened V by 4 bases and J by 6 bases, and 15 bases separated the two germline ends. This CDR3 is built from 14 residues. Germline assignment: CDR1 SGHVS and CDR2 FQNEAQ. The CDR3 reads CASSSPGRGPEAFF. In nucleotides, the CDR3 is TGTGCCAGCAGCTCCCCCGGTAGGGGCCCTGAAGCTTTCTTT.

This clone has just a few counts. The chain joins TRBV19 to TRBJ1-4, with 7 bases matching TRBD1. With 5 bases clipped from V and 5 bases from J, the junction kept 8 bases outside the gene matches. The germline gives CDR1 LNHDA, CDR2 SQIVND (reference sequence). This CDR3 is built from 15 residues. DNA of the CDR3: TGTGCCAGTAGTGTGGGACAGCTTGAAAATGAAAAACTGTTTTTT. Amino acid sequence: CASSVGQLENEKLFF.